Sequencing of this T cell receptor (beta chain) was carried out in a study of immune characterization of retroperitoneal liposarcoma. TCRdb redid the calling of the PCR reads with MiXCR, one entry per CDR3 protein. In the table there are about 19,000 distinct CDR3 sequences, around 40% of which are singletons. V lost 3 bases to trimming and J lost 11 bases; unmatched junction nucleotides: 15. Germline CDR1 and CDR2: MGHRA and YSYEKL. The CDR3 has 16 amino acids. V gene TRBV4-1 combines with J gene TRBJ1-5, with 8 bases fitting TRBD1. Sequenced input: blood. This receptor was obtained from a male donor with retroperitoneal liposarcoma. CDR3 in DNA: TGCGCCAGCAGCCAGGTAACAGACAGGGGTTTCTCGGCCCAGCATTTT. It specifies CASSQVTDRGFSAQHF.